This T cell receptor (beta chain) came from a study of cytomegalovirus exposure and HLA in healthy donors. Although they were nominally healthy when sampled, donors likely had unrecorded immune exposures. The PCR used 60 Vbeta and 13 Jbeta primers. Some clones are missing from TCRdb's copy, which holds only in-frame ones; the method was immunoSEQ multiplex PCR. This sample's table reports 60,000 to 80,000 clones. General study points: When analyzed later, the rates of TCR association showed variation by HLA locus, with DRB1 the most and HLA-C the fewest.

The CDR3 covers 16 residues. From germline, CDR1 is MGHRA and CDR2 YSYEKL. Worth noting for this clone: Its target is unknown.

The rearrangement joins TRBV4-1 to TRBJ2-5, with D possibly being TRBD2 (6 bases). The assigned J gene may be wrong: the sequence end matches TRBJ2-7 better. The sequenced material came from PBMCs. This clonotype was sampled from a boy younger than 18 in good health and CMV-seronegative. CDR3 loop: CASSQDGGVSTYEQYF. For the CDR3, the DNA is TGCGCCAGCAGCCAAGATGGCGGGGTCTCTACCTACGAGCAGTACTTC.